The next 32 T cell receptor beta chains were all read from a single sample in a study of cytomegalovirus exposure and HLA in healthy donors. Primers for the PCR totalled 60 Vbeta and 13 Jbeta. Clones were sequenced by immunoSEQ multiplex PCR, and TCRdb holds only the in-frame ones, with some missing. The table has around 120,000 clones, approximately 79% seen once. The sequencing sample was made of PBMCs. The receptors were sampled from a woman aged 40 to 50 in good health and CMV-seronegative.

CDR3 protein: CATSSGLAGTDPLGELFF. CDR3 nucleotides: TGTGCCACCAGCAGCGGACTAGCGGGCACCGACCCCCTGGGGGAGCTGTTTTTT. The V gene is TRBV15, the J gene TRBJ2-2, with 11 bases lining up with TRBD2. Germline V gives CDR1 LNHNV, CDR2 YYDKDF (reference sequence). The trim removed 3 bases at V and 8 bases at J, leaving 14 bases unmatched. CDR3 size: 18 residues.

The chain recombines TRBV28 with TRBJ2-4, with D perhaps TRBD1 (5 bases). Germline-derived CDR1 and CDR2 are MDHEN and SYDVKM. V was trimmed by 9 bases and J by 1 base, leaving 13 bases between them. The CDR3 runs 14 residues. The CDR3 sequence: CASRSPGAKNIQYF. The CDR3 region has the DNA TGTGCCAGTCGCTCCCCAGGGGCCAAAAACATTCAGTACTTC. The complete variable domain, with remaining parts taken from reference TRBV28 and TRBJ2-4, reads DVKVTQSSRYLVKRTGEKVFLECVQDMDHENMFWYRQDPGLGLRLIYFSYDVKMKEKGDIPEGYSVSREKKERFSLILESASTNQTSMYLCASRSPGAKNIQYFGAGTRLSVL.

J is TRBJ2-3 and V is TRBV28; D is possibly TRBD1 (6 bases). CDR1 is MDHEN, CDR2 SYDVKM, per germline. V gave up 6 bases and J gave up 3 bases, with 16 bases separating them. This CDR3 is 15 amino acids long. The CDR3, as DNA: TGTGCCAGCAGCTCAGCAGGACAGCCGACAGATACGCAGTATTTT. Translated, it gives CASSSAGQPTDTQYF.

This clone has more than one count but fewer than ten. The J gene is TRBJ2-1, the V gene TRBV19, with 8 nucleotides matching TRBD1. The V segment lost 5 bases and the J segment 1 base; nucleotides outside the gene matches: 4. Per germline, CDR1 LNHDA and CDR2 SQIVND (reference sequence). The CDR3 extends over 15 amino acids. The CDR3 protein is CASSANRGSYNEQFF. The CDR3 region has the DNA TGTGCCAGTAGTGCCAACAGGGGGTCCTACAATGAGCAGTTCTTC. Variable domain in full (rest from reference TRBV19 and TRBJ2-1): DGGITQSPKYLFRKEGQNVTLSCEQNLNHDAMYWYRQDPGQGLRLIYYSQIVNDFQKGDIAEGYSVSREKKESFPLTVTSAQKNPTAFYLCASSANRGSYNEQFFGPGTRLTVL.

In this sample, this clone turned up a few times. The chain uses TRBV15 and TRBJ2-7; TRBD2 aligns across 8 bases. The V segment lost 0 bases and the J segment 6 bases; nucleotides outside the gene matches: 7. The CDR3 loop spans 15 amino acids. Germline V gives CDR1 LNHNV, CDR2 YYDKDF (reference sequence). CDR3 in amino acids: CATSRDLGGRREQYF. The CDR3 region has the DNA TGTGCCACCAGCAGAGATCTCGGCGGGAGGCGCGAGCAGTACTTC.

The chain carries TRBV30 and TRBJ1-1, with unresolved D. From germline, CDR1 is GTSNPN and CDR2 SVGIG (reference sequence). Between the trimmed V and J ends, which lost 4 bases and 4 bases, there was a span of 10 bases. The CDR3 covers 12 residues. The CDR3 DNA is TGTGCCTGGACGGGCGGGAGCACTGAAGCTTTCTTT. Translated, it gives CAWTGGSTEAFF.

The chain has TRBV18 and TRBJ2-1; 7 bases align to TRBD2. The CDR3 is 15 residues long. With V trimmed by 4 bases and J by 1 base, 4 bases remained unmatched. The germline V gene has CDR1 KGHSH and CDR2 LQKENI. The CDR3 loop is CASSRLAGSYNEQFF. The CDR3 nucleotides read TGTGCCAGCTCACGACTAGCAGGTTCCTACAATGAGCAGTTCTTC.

This clone is a singleton in its sample. This sequence joins TRBV28 and TRBJ1-1, with a weak D call TRBD1 (5 bases). The V end was cut by 3 bases, the J end by 3 bases, with 17 bases between. This CDR3 has 16 amino acids. Germline V gives CDR1 MDHEN, CDR2 SYDVKM. CDR3 sequence reads: CASSLGGTDLYTEAFF. The CDR3 DNA is TGTGCCAGCAGTTTGGGGGGGACGGATCTTTACACTGAAGCTTTCTTT.

The table lists this clone with a few counts. V is TRBV30 and J is TRBJ1-1; no clear D gene. Germline-derived CDR1 and CDR2 are GTSNPN and SVGIG (reference sequence). The V gene lost 7 bases and the J gene lost 0 bases, with 15 bases spanning the gap. The CDR3 is 14 residues long. CDR3 in amino acids: CAYERGGMNTEAFF. DNA for the CDR3: TGTGCCTATGAACGGGGAGGCATGAACACTGAAGCTTTCTTT.

This clone was counted once. The chain links TRBV15 to TRBJ2-2; D gene unclear. Deletions cut 1 base from V and 0 bases from J, with 9 bases between. CDR1 and CDR2 (germline): LNHNV, YYDKDF (reference sequence). The CDR3 runs 16 residues. The CDR3 DNA sequence: TGTGCCACCAGCAGAGGAGCTGGAGCGAACACCGGGGAGCTGTTTTTT. Translated, it gives CATSRGAGANTGELFF.

This chain uses TRBV6-1 with TRBJ1-3; D gene ambiguous. The germline CDR1 and CDR2 sequences are MNHNS and SASEGT. Trimming took off 4 bases at V and 3 bases at J, with 19 bases between the two ends. The CDR3 is made up of 17 amino acids. For the CDR3, the DNA is TGTGCCAGCAGTGTTGGGCCGCGGGGAGGAGGTGGAAACACCATATATTTT. Its translation: CASSVGPRGGGGNTIYF.

The chain employs TRBV28 and TRBJ1-4; possibly TRBD1 for D (6 bases). The V and J ends lost 3 bases and 6 bases respectively, with 14 bases between them. Germline V lookup: CDR1 MDHEN, CDR2 SYDVKM. The CDR3 has 15 amino acids. The CDR3 DNA sequence: TGTGCCAGCAGTTTGGGGGGGCGCGGTGATGAAAAACTGTTTTTT. It codes for CASSLGGRGDEKLFF. Variable domain in full (rest from reference TRBV28 and TRBJ1-4): DVKVTQSSRYLVKRTGEKVFLECVQDMDHENMFWYRQDPGLGLRLIYFSYDVKMKEKGDIPEGYSVSREKKERFSLILESASTNQTSMYLCASSLGGRGDEKLFFGSGTQLSVL.

The chain couples TRBV7-8 to TRBJ2-1; 10 bases agree with TRBD2. The CDR3 has 15 residues. Germline CDR1 reads SGHVS; CDR2 reads FQNEAQ. With V trimmed by 5 bases and J by 10 bases, 11 bases remained unmatched. CDR3 region: CASSPLAGGVGEQFF. CDR3 coding DNA: TGTGCCAGCAGCCCTTTAGCGGGAGGAGTCGGGGAGCAGTTCTTC.

Here the CDR3 reads CASSEGGYTGELFF. The CDR3 region has the DNA TGCGCCAGCAGCGAAGGGGGTTACACCGGGGAGCTGTTTTTT. This chain joins TRBV5-1 and TRBJ2-2; TRBD1 might be the D (6 bases). Germline V gives CDR1 SGHRS, CDR2 YFSETQ. The V gene lost 4 bases and the J gene lost 3 bases, with 10 bases spanning the gap. The CDR3 has 14 residues.

The genes are TRBV4-1 and TRBJ2-1, with 7 bases lining up with TRBD2. The junction had 7 bases not matched to a gene; V was cut back by 2 bases and J by 3 bases. Germline assignment: CDR1 MGHRA and CDR2 YSYEKL. The CDR3 consists of 16 residues. The CDR3 DNA reads as TGCGCCAGCAGCCAACAGCTAGCGGAGATCTACAATGAGCAGTTCTTC. Its protein product is CASSQQLAEIYNEQFF.

The J gene is TRBJ2-5, the V gene TRBV5-1; 9 bases agree with TRBD2. V lost 4 bases and J lost 3; bases outside the gene matches: 7. Germline V gene data show CDR1 as SGHRS and CDR2 as YFSETQ. This CDR3 region has 15 residues. The CDR3 sequence: CASSLAGGAEETQYF. CDR3 nucleotides: TGCGCCAGCAGCCTGGCGGGAGGGGCCGAAGAGACCCAGTACTTC.

The genes are TRBV11-2 and TRBJ2-5; 12 nucleotides line up with TRBD2. Germline V gene lookup returns CDR1 SGHAT and CDR2 FQNNGV. The length of the CDR3 is 16 residues. Trimming took 3 bases from V and 1 from J; bases not matched to a gene: 3. The CDR3 region is CASSFGLAGTQETQYF. For the CDR3, the DNA is TGTGCCAGCAGCTTTGGACTAGCGGGGACCCAAGAGACCCAGTACTTC.

The genes are TRBV28 and TRBJ1-1; D is unclear. Germline CDR1 is MDHEN and CDR2 is SYDVKM. Trimming shortened V by 8 bases and J by 1 base, and 14 bases separated the two germline ends. The CDR3 extends over 14 amino acids. CDR3 DNA: TGTGCCAGCTCCTACTCCCGGGGGAACACTGAAGCTTTCTTT. Residues: CASSYSRGNTEAFF.

V usage is TRBV7-9 and J usage is TRBJ1-3; D is ambiguous. Between the trimmed V and J ends, which lost 5 bases and 5 bases, there was a span of 10 bases. This CDR3 spans 13 amino acids. CDR1 is SEHNR and CDR2 is FQNEAQ in the germline V gene (reference sequence). CDR3 in amino acids: CASSPAGRNTIYF. For the CDR3, the DNA is TGTGCCAGCAGCCCCGCGGGGAGAAACACCATATATTTT.

This chain links TRBV6-5 with TRBJ2-3; 11 bases agree with TRBD2. The CDR3 runs to 13 residues. Trimming cost V 6 bases and J 15 bases; bases outside gene matches: 11. The germline CDR1 and CDR2 sequences are MNHEY and SVGAGI. For the CDR3, the DNA is TGTGCCAGCAGCCCCGTGACTAGCGGGATGTGTTATTTT. Residues: CASSPVTSGMCYF.

This rearrangement joins TRBV25-1 to TRBJ2-1, with TRBD2 matching over 7 bases. Germline CDR1 reads MGHDK; CDR2 reads SYGVNS. V was clipped by 6 bases and J by 2 bases; unmatched bases: 7. The CDR3 runs to 15 residues. In DNA form, the CDR3 reads TGTGCCAGCAGCTTACGGGAGGTTGCCTACAATGAGCAGTTCTTC. Amino acid sequence: CASSLREVAYNEQFF.

The genes are TRBV29-1 and TRBJ2-3; a weak D match, TRBD2 (6 bases). Trimming took 1 base from V and 1 from J, leaving 9 bases between them. The CDR3 length is 14 residues. The germline CDR1 and CDR2 sequences are SQVTM and ANQGSEA. The CDR3 DNA sequence: TGCAGCGTTGAAGCGGGAGAGGGCACAGATACGCAGTATTTT. Translating gives CSVEAGEGTDTQYF.

The chain links TRBV4-1 to TRBJ1-4; 10 nucleotides agree with TRBD1. This CDR3 region has 18 residues. In germline, CDR1 is MGHRA, CDR2 YSYEKL. Losses at the gene ends were 1 base for V and 3 bases for J; bases not matched to a gene: 8. CDR3 nucleotide sequence: TGCGCCAGCAGCCAAGCCCGGGACAGGGGAATAGCTAATGAAAAACTGTTTTTT. Translated, it gives CASSQARDRGIANEKLFF.

J is TRBJ2-1 and V is TRBV5-1; 8 bases are a match to TRBD2. Germline V CDR1 and CDR2: SGHRS, YFSETQ. J gave up 4 bases and V 3 bases, and 9 bases lay outside the gene matches. CDR3 length: 16 residues. CDR3 sequence (DNA): TGCGCCAGCAGCTCCTTCTTGGCGGGAGGATACAATGAGCAGTTCTTC. This gives the protein CASSSFLAGGYNEQFF. The variable domain in full, completed from reference TRBV5-1 and TRBJ2-1, reads KAGVTQTPRYLIKTRGQQVTLSCSPISGHRSVSWYQQTPGQGLQFLFEYFSETQRNKGNFPGRFSGRQFSNSRSEMNVSTLELGDSALYLCASSSFLAGGYNEQFFGPGTRLTVL.

The chain links TRBV28 to TRBJ2-1; D may be TRBD2 (5 bases). This CDR3 is built from 13 residues. Germline CDR1 MDHEN, CDR2 SYDVKM. Trimming took off 5 bases at V and 12 bases at J, with 17 bases between the two ends. CDR3 in DNA: TGTGCCAGCAGTCCTGGACTCGGAGTTATGCAGTTCTTC. Its protein is CASSPGLGVMQFF.

This clone was observed a few times. The CDR3 nucleotides read TGCGCCAGCAGCTTGGCCAGGGTCACCTACAATGAGCAGTTCTTC. Its translation is CASSLARVTYNEQFF. V usage is TRBV5-1 and J usage is TRBJ2-1; D may be TRBD1 (5 bases). Looked up from germline, CDR1 is SGHRS and CDR2 is YFSETQ. The CDR3 totals 15 residues. V lost 0 bases, J lost 2 bases, and 9 bases lay in between.

This clone has a single count. This sequence joins TRBV7-6 and TRBJ2-5, with D possibly TRBD1 on 5 matching bases. The CDR3 is 13 residues long. Germline loops: CDR1 SGHVS, CDR2 FNYEAQ. Between the trimmed V and J ends, which lost 8 bases and 4 bases, there was a span of 14 bases. The CDR3 DNA follows: TGTGCCAGCGCCGGCCAAAGGGGAGAGACCCAGTACTTC. Translation: CASAGQRGETQYF.

The chain joins TRBV7-2 to TRBJ2-1; a weak D match, TRBD2 (5 bases). Trimming took 0 bases from V and 2 from J, leaving 11 bases between them. Germline values: CDR1 SGHTA, CDR2 FQGNSA. The CDR3 spans 16 residues. CDR3 in amino acids: CASSLAGVQTYNEQFF. The DNA of the CDR3 is TGTGCCAGCAGCTTAGCGGGAGTGCAAACCTACAATGAGCAGTTCTTC.

The chain recombines TRBV5-4 with TRBJ2-3, with no clear D. Germline lookup yields CDR1 SGHNT and CDR2 YYREEE (reference sequence). Trimming stripped 4 bases from V and 2 bases from J, with 5 bases between. CDR3 length: 12 amino acids. CDR3 sequence: CASSRDTDTQYF. CDR3 coding DNA: TGTGCCAGCAGCAGAGACACAGATACGCAGTATTTT.

This clone appeared a single time. The V gene is TRBV7-8, the J gene TRBJ2-1; 7 bases line up with TRBD2. J lost 4 bases, V lost 3 bases, and 6 bases had no gene match. The CDR3 is 15 amino acids. Germline V gene data show CDR1 as SGHVS and CDR2 as FQNEAQ. This CDR3 is CASSFGGLGYNEQFF. CDR3 nucleotide sequence: TGTGCCAGCAGCTTCGGGGGGTTAGGATACAATGAGCAGTTCTTC.

V is TRBV5-1 and J is TRBJ2-7, with D tentatively TRBD1 (5 bases). V lost 5 bases, J lost 4 bases, and 13 bases lay in between. CDR3 length: 13 amino acids. Looked up from germline, CDR1 is SGHRS and CDR2 is YFSETQ. The DNA of the CDR3 is TGCGCCAGCAGATCGGACATATTGTACGAGCAGTACTTC. It codes for CASRSDILYEQYF. The entire variable domain, with the rest obtained from reference TRBV5-1 and TRBJ2-7, is as follows: KAGVTQTPRYLIKTRGQQVTLSCSPISGHRSVSWYQQTPGQGLQFLFEYFSETQRNKGNFPGRFSGRQFSNSRSEMNVSTLELGDSALYLCASRSDILYEQYFGPGTRLTVT.

This chain links TRBV27 with TRBJ2-7; D may be TRBD2 (5 bases). Looked up from germline, CDR1 is MNHEY and CDR2 is SMNVEV (reference sequence). V was cut by 2 bases and J by 0 bases, with 11 bases left in between. This CDR3 has 15 residues. CDR3: CASSLVASSSYEQYF. CDR3 nucleotide sequence: TGTGCCAGCAGTTTAGTAGCGTCGAGCTCCTACGAGCAGTACTTC.